A selection of T cell receptor beta chains follows, all from one sample in a study of blood T cell repertoires in COVID-19. Using immunoSEQ multiplex PCR, the repertoire was profiled, and TCRdb retains in-frame clones only, with some absent. The sample has 340,000 or so clones, around 80% seen once. What was sequenced was peripheral blood. The receptor source for this set is a man under 40 with active or convalescent COVID-19. Each CDR3 is given with its conserved first and last residue. The D gene is left open where the match is weak. The size of a clone is reported for some rows only, either as once, few or many, or as a class for expanded clones.

>TRBJ2-1|TRBV7-3|-|few
TGTGCCAGCAGCTTACTCTCTAGAGGCGCCTACAATGAGCAGTTCTTC
CASSLLSRGAYNEQFF
>TRBJ1-1|TRBV16|-|-
TGTGCCAGCAGCCAATCGAGGGGGAGCGGAGCTTTCTTT
CASSQSRGSGAFF
>TRBJ2-1|TRBV5-4|TRBD1|few
TGTGCCAGCAGCGGCACAGGGGCAGATGAGCAGTTCTTC
CASSGTGADEQFF
>TRBJ2-2|TRBV15|TRBD2|-
TGTGCCACCAGCAGAGATGAGGGACTAACGAACACCGGGGAGCTGTTTTTT
CATSRDEGLTNTGELFF
>TRBJ1-3|TRBV19|TRBD1|-
TGTGCCAGTAGTCCGGGGGGGACAGTCTCTGGAAACACCATATATTTT
CASSPGGTVSGNTIYF
>TRBJ2-4|TRBV7-3|-|-
TGTGCCAGCAGTAAAGGGGGTGGTTCGGACATTCAGTACTTC
CASSKGGGSDIQYF
>TRBJ1-5|TRBV28|-|few
TGTGCCAGCAGTACCGGGGGGCGGGGGACTGGTCAGCCCCAGCATTTT
CASSTGGRGTGQPQHF
>TRBJ1-5|TRBV9|TRBD1|-
TGTGCCAGCAGCGCGACAGGGGGCAATCAGCCCCAGCATTTT
CASSATGGNQPQHF
>TRBJ2-3|TRBV6-6|TRBD1|few
TGTGCCAGCAGTTACGGGGGACAGGGGGCCGCAGATACGCAGTATTTT
CASSYGGQGAADTQYF
>TRBJ1-5|TRBV19|-|-
TGTGCCAGTAGTCTTCGACAGCTACCGTATAGCAATCAGCCCCAGCATTTT
CASSLRQLPYSNQPQHF
>TRBJ1-5|TRBV18|-|-
TGTGCCAGCTCACCTTTGGGTAGCGCAAATCAGCCCCAGCATTTT
CASSPLGSANQPQHF
>TRBJ2-7|TRBV19|-|-
TGTGCCAGTAGTGTAGCCCTCAAGGGGCCCCCGGCCTACGAGCAGTACTTC
CASSVALKGPPAYEQYF
>TRBJ1-6|TRBV19|-|-
TGTGCCAGTAGTATTTCCGACAGTAATTCACCCCTCCACTTT
CASSISDSNSPLHF
>TRBJ2-7|TRBV15|-|-
TGTGCCACCAGCAGAGATCGAGGCGGTAGCGAGCAGTACTTC
CATSRDRGGSEQYF
>TRBJ1-2|TRBV30|-|-
TGTGCCTGGAGTGCCAGGGATCACTACACCTTC
CAWSARDHYTF
>TRBJ2-6|TRBV5-1|TRBD2|-
TGCGCCAGCAGCCCGTGGCGGGAGCTAGCCCCTGGGGCCAACGTCCTGACTTTC
CASSPWRELAPGANVLTF
>TRBJ1-1|TRBV30|-|once
TGTGCCTGGAATCCGACAGGTATGGACACTGAAGCTTTCTTT
CAWNPTGMDTEAFF
>TRBJ2-3|TRBV27|TRBD2|once
TGTGCCAGCAGTCCCTTCCTGAGCGGGAGATCAGATACGCAGTATTTT
CASSPFLSGRSDTQYF
>TRBJ2-1|TRBV19|TRBD2|-
TGTGCCAGCGGGACTAGCGGGAGCAATGAGCAGTTCTTC
CASGTSGSNEQFF
>TRBJ1-1|TRBV2|-|few
TGTGCCAGCACCTTTCAGGGATACACTGAAGCTTTCTTT
CASTFQGYTEAFF
>TRBJ1-1|TRBV19|-|-
TGTGCCAGTACCCCAATACGAGGAAGGAAGGACACTGAAGCTTTCTTT
CASTPIRGRKDTEAFF
>TRBJ1-2|TRBV7-9|TRBD1|-
TGTGCCAGCAGCCCCGGACCGGGACAGGGGTTGGATGGCTACACCTTC
CASSPGPGQGLDGYTF
>TRBJ1-2|TRBV4-1|-|-
TGCGCCAGCGGGGGGGGGCAGCACTATGGCTACACCTTC
CASGGGQHYGYTF
>TRBJ2-7|TRBV2|TRBD2|-
TGTGCCAGCAGTCCAAGGACTAGCGGGGGTGACGAGCAGTACTTC
CASSPRTSGGDEQYF